This TCR beta chain came from a study of beta chain features in type 1 diabetes. About this clone: Its antigen is not known.

This CDR3 is 14 amino acids long. V was clipped by 3 bases and J by 5 bases, with 12 bases between them. Germline V CDR1 and CDR2: SGHRS, YFSETQ. Sequencing targeted expressed TCRB transcripts, as all isolated RNA had been reverse transcribed. Libraries were prepared by immunoSEQ multiplex PCR; TCRdb keeps only in-frame clonotypes and omits some of them. In the table there are more than 300,000 clones, 9.3% of which are singletons. Regarding the study as a whole: Shorter TCRB CDR3s, moderately but significantly so, marked every one of the four CD4+ subsets in Type 1 diabetes patients. Junctions at VDJ sites from type 1 diabetes patients had fewer insertions and more deletions.

This receptor was obtained from a man aged 25-45 years with type 1 diabetes. Material: central memory CD4+ T cells from blood. The rearrangement uses TRBV5-1 and TRBJ2-4; either TRBD1 or TRBD2 may supply D (5 bases each). The CDR3 protein is CASSYLGTENIQYF. DNA for the CDR3: TGCGCCAGCAGCTACTTAGGGACGGAAAACATTCAGTACTTC.